This T cell receptor beta chain is from a study of cytomegalovirus exposure and HLA in healthy donors. Study results and caveats: Most TCR sequences were seen very rarely across donors, but some public TCRs occurred in many. Productive rates of about 90% or about 30% were seen for most TCR beta V segments in an earlier analysis. Published work reported that the classifier diagnosed cytomegalovirus status with high specificity and sensitivity. Analyses of presence and absence presupposed an approximately uniform sequencing depth across donors.

The V gene end was trimmed by 1 base and the J gene end by 0 bases; junction bases not matched to a gene: 2. The V gene's germline CDR1 is SGHVS and CDR2 FNYEAQ. The CDR3 contains 16 residues. Of note for this clone: Its matching antigen is unknown.

PCR primers comprised 60 Vbeta and 13 Jbeta primers. Clones were read by immunoSEQ multiplex PCR, and TCRdb kept only the in-frame ones, dropping some. The data hold approximately 190,000 clones, with about 70% observed a single time. Sequencing was performed on PBMCs. The chain combines TRBV7-6 with TRBJ2-1; 8 bases fit TRBD1. The TCR originated in a woman younger than 45 in good health and CMV-seronegative. In nucleotides, the CDR3 is TGTGCCAGCAGCTTAGACAGGGGGAGCTCCTACAATGAGCAGTTCTTC. The encoded protein is CASSLDRGSSYNEQFF.